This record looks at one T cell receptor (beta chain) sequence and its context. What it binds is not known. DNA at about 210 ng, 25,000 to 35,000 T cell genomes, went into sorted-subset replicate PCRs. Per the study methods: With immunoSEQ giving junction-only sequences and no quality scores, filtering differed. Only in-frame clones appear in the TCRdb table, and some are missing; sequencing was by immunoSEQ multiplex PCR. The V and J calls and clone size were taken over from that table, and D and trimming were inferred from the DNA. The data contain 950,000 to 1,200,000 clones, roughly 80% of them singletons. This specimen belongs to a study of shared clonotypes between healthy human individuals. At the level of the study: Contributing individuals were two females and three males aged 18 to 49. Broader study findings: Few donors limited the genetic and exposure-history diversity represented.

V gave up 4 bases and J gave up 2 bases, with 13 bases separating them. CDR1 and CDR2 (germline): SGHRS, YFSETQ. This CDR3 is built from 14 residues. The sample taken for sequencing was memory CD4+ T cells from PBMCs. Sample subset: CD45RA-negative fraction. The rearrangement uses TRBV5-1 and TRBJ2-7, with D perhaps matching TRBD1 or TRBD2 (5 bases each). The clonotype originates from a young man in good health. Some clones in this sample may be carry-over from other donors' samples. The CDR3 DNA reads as TGCGCCAGCAGCCCAGTCTCGGGGCCCTACGAGCAGTACTTC. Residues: CASSPVSGPYEQYF.